This entry is about one TCR beta chain. This clonotype was seen ten or more times. The antigen it binds to is not known. No base quality information exists; no much larger clone differs at one position. Counted from cysteine to phenylalanine, this CDR3 has 14 amino acids. Only the CDR3 part of the read is kept: 42 bases, read in frame from the first base. The germline V gene provides CDR1 SQVTM and CDR2 ANQGSEA. The junction shows trimming of 1 base on V and 4 bases on J, plus 13 bases between the germline ends. Receptors were amplified or captured by PCR. Sequencing relied on an Illumina HiSeq 2500. To normalize quantification of the TCRbeta repertoire, the TCR libraries were built with molecular barcoding that relied on unique molecular identifiers. In-frame beta chains were kept once TCRdb had trimmed the public reads at Q25 with fastp and called clones with MiXCR. Rows with a matching CDR3 protein are joined into one entry that keeps the most common DNA and genes. The sample profile shows 450,000 to 500,000 distinct CDR3 sequences; around 12% of them were found once. About 5% of the sample comes from the top ten.

The sample belongs to a study of T-cell reconstitution after alpha-beta-depleted transplantation in children (dated by TCRdb to about 2016). Background for the entire study: The study quantitatively tracked T-cell immune reconstitution after TCRalphabeta/CD19-depleted allogeneic hematopoietic cell transplantation in children using TCR repertoire profiling.

This receptor was identified in a human donor who donated a stem cell graft to a child with combined immunodeficiency. Sequenced here: PBMCs from the stem cell graft donor, sampled from the stem cell graft. In this chain, TRBV29-1 is recombined with TRBJ1-2; TRBD1 is a possible D gene, resting on 5 matching bases. The CDR3 here reads CSVEGDGLRYGYTF. The sequenced DNA: TGCAGCGTTGAAGGGGACGGGCTCCGCTATGGCTACACCTTC. Full variable domain (CDR3 extended with the reference TRBV29-1 and TRBJ1-2 proteins): SAVISQKPSRDICQRGTSLTIQCQVDSQVTMMFWYRQQPGQSLTLIATANQGSEATYESGFVIDKFPISRPNLTFSTLTVSNMSPEDSSIYLCSVEGDGLRYGYTFGSGTRLTVV.